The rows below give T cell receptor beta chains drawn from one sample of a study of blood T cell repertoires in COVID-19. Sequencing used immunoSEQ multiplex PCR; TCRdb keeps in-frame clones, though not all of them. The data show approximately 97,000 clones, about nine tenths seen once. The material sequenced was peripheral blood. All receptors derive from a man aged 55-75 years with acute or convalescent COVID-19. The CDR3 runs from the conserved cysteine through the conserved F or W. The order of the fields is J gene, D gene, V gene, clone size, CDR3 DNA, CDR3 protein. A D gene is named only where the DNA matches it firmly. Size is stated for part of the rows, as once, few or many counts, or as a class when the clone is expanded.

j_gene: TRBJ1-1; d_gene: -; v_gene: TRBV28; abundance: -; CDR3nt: TGTGCCAGCAGCCTTGCGGTAGAGAACACTGAAGCTTTCTTT; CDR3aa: CASSLAVENTEAFF
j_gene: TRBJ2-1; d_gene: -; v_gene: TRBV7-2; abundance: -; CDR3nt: TGTGCCAGCAGCTTAGACAGGGCGGCCTACAATGAGCAGTTCTTC; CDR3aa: CASSLDRAAYNEQFF
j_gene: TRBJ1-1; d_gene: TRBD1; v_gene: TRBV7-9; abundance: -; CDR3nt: TGTGCCAGCAGCCGCGGACAGGGGGTGGGCACTGAAGCTTTCTTT; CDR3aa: CASSRGQGVGTEAFF
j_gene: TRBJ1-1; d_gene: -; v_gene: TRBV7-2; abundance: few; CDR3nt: TGTGCCAGCAGCTTTACGACAAGGATCACTGAAGCTTTCTTT; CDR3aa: CASSFTTRITEAFF
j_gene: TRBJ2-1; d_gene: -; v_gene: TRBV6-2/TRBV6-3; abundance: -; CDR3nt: TGTGCCAGCAGCAATCAGGGTGCTGCCTACAATGAGCAGTTCTTC; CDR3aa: CASSNQGAAYNEQFF
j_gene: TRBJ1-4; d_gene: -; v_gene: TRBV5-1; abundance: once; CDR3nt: TGCGCCAGCAGCTTGTCACCGGGAACCCAAATCACAACTAATGAAAAACTGTTTTTT; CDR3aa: CASSLSPGTQITTNEKLFF
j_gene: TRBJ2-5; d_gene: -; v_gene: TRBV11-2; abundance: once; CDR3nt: TGTGCCAGCAGCCCCTGGACAGAGATTCAAGAGACCCAGTACTTC; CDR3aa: CASSPWTEIQETQYF
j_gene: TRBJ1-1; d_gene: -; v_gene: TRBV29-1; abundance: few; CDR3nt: TGCAGCGTTGCGGCGGCGAACACTGAAGCTTTCTTT; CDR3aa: CSVAAANTEAFF
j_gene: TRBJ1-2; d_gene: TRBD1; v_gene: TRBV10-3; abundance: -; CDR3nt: TGTGCCATCAGTGGTTCAGGGGGCGTGAAGGGCTACACCTTC; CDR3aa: CAISGSGGVKGYTF
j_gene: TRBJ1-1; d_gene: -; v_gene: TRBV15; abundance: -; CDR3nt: TGTGCCACCAGCAGAGATTGGGAGGGGTTCTTCACTGAAGCTTTCTTT; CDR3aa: CATSRDWEGFFTEAFF
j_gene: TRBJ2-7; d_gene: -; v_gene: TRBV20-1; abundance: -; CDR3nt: TGCAGTGCTAGTACACCTCAGGGGCTTGGGTACTTC; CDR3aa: CSASTPQGLGYF
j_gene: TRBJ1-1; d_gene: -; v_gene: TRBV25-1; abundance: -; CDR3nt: TGTGCCAGCAGTGACGCCCCACGGGCCCTGGGAGGTGCTTTCTTT; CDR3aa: CASSDAPRALGGAFF
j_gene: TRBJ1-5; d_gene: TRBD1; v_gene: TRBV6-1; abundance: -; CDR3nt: TGTGCCAGCAGTGAAATTACAGGGGGTCTAAGCTCCAATCAGCCCCAGCATTTT; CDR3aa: CASSEITGGLSSNQPQHF
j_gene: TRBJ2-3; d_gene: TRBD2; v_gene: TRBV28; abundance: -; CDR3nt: TGTGCCAGCAGCCCCACGGGGACGGGGGGGCTAGGTGCAGATACGCAGTATTTT; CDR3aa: CASSPTGTGGLGADTQYF
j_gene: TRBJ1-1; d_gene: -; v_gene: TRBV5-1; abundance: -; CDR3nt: TGCGCCAGCAGCCTCTTGGGGCAGGACACTGAAGCTTTCTTT; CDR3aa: CASSLLGQDTEAFF
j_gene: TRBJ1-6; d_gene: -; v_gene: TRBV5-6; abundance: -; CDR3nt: TGTGCCAGCAGCTTACGGGAGATCATCTACTTT; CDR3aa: CASSLREIIYF
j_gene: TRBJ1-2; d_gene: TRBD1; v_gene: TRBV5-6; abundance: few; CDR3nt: TGTGCCAGCAGCTTCACAGGGGAGGGCTACACCTTC; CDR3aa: CASSFTGEGYTF
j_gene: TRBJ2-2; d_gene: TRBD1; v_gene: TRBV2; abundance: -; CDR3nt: TGTGCCAGCAGTGTGTCACAGGGGCTGTTAGCCGGGGAGCTGTTTTTT; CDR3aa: CASSVSQGLLAGELFF
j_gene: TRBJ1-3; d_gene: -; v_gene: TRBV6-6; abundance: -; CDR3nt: TGTGCCAGCAGTTACTTCGGGACTCTGGGAGGAAACACCATATATTTT; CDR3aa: CASSYFGTLGGNTIYF
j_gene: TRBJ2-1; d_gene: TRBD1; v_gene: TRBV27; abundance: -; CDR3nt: TGTGCCAGCAGCAGCTCAGGGGACAGCCGGGGAAACAATGAGCAGTTCTTC; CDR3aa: CASSSSGDSRGNNEQFF
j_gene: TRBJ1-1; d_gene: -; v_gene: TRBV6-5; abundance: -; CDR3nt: TGTGCCACCATCAGGGGTGGAACTGAAGCTTTCTTT; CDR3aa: CATIRGGTEAFF
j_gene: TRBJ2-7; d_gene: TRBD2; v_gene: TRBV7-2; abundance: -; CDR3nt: TGTGCCAGCAGCCTAGAACGGGGGGGAGCCTACGAGCAGTACTTC; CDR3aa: CASSLERGGAYEQYF
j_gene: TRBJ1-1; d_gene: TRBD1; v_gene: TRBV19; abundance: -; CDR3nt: TGTGCCAGTAGTGTAAACCGGGACAGACGCACTGAAGCTTTCTTT; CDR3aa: CASSVNRDRRTEAFF
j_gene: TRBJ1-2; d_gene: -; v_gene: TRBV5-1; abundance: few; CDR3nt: TGCGCCAGCAGCTTGGATCGGGGCTATGGCTACACCTTC; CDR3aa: CASSLDRGYGYTF
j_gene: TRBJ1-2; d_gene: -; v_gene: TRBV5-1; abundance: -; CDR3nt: TGCGCCAGCAGCTCCTCACAGGGTAGGGATGGCTACACCTTC; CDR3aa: CASSSSQGRDGYTF
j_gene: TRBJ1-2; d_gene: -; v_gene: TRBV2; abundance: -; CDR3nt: TGTGCCAGCAGTGAGGCCGCTAACTATGGCTACACCTTC; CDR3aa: CASSEAANYGYTF
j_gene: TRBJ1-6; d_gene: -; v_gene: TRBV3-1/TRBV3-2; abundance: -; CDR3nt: TGTGCCAGCAGCCAAGACCAGGGTATTTCACCCCTCCACTTT; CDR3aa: CASSQDQGISPLHF
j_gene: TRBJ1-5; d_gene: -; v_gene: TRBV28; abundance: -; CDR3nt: TGTGCCAGCAGCTCTCTTAGCAATCAGCCCCAGCATTTT; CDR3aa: CASSSLSNQPQHF
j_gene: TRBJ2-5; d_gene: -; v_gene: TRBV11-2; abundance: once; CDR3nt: TGTGCCAGCAGCTTAGGCATCAACTGGGCCCAAGAGACCCAGTACTTC; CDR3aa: CASSLGINWAQETQYF
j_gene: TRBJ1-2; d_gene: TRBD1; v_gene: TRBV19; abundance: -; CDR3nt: TGTGCCAGTAGTATGACGGGGACAGAAGCTAACTATGGCTACACCTTC; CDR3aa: CASSMTGTEANYGYTF
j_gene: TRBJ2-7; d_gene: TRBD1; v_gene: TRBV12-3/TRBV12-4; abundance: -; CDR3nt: TGTGCCAGCAGTCACAGGGGTTCCTACGAGCAGTACTTC; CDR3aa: CASSHRGSYEQYF
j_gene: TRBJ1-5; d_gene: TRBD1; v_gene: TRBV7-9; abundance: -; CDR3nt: TGTGCCAGCAGCCCAGGCGGGACAGGGGGAAGAAGGGAGCCCCAGCATTTT; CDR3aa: CASSPGGTGGRREPQHF
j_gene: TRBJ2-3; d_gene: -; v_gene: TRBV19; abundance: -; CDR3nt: TGTGCCAGTTCAAACCAGAGGACAGATACGCAGTATTTT; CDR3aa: CASSNQRTDTQYF
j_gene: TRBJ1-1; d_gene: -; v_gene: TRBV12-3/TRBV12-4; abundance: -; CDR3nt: TGTGCCAGCAGTTTGGCCGGGACTGAAGCTTTCTTT; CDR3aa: CASSLAGTEAFF
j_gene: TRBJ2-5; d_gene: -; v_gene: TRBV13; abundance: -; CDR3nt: TGTGCCAGCAGCACCCGCGAAAGTGAGACCCAGTACTTC; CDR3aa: CASSTRESETQYF
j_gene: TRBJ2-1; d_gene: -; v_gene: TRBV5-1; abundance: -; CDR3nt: TGCGCCAGCAGCTTGGAAGGGAGCTCCTACAATGAGCAGTTCTTC; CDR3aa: CASSLEGSSYNEQFF
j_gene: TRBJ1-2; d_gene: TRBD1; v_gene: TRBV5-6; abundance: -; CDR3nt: TGTGCCAGCAGCTTACCAGGGGGCCTAGACTATGGCTACACCTTC; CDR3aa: CASSLPGGLDYGYTF
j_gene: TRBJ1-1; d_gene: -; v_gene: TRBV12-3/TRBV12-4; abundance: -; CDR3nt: TGTGCCAGCAGTTTCTACAGGACTGAAGCTTTCTTT; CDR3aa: CASSFYRTEAFF
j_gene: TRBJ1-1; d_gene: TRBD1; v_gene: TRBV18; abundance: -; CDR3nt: TGTGCCAGCTCAAGAGGGGGCCCTGAAGCTTTCTTT; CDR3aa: CASSRGGPEAFF
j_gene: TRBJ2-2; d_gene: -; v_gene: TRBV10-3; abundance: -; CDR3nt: TGTGCCACCTGGCGCGGAGATAAACTCACCGGGGAGCTGTTTTTT; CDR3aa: CATWRGDKLTGELFF
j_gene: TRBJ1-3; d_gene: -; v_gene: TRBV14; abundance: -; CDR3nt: TGTGCCAGCAGCCAGTACAGCCTCAGCTCTGGAAACACCATATATTTT; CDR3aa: CASSQYSLSSGNTIYF
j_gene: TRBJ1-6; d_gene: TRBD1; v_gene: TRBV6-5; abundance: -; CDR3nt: TGTGCCAGCAGAGATGGACAGGGGAATTCACCCCTCCACTTT; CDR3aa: CASRDGQGNSPLHF
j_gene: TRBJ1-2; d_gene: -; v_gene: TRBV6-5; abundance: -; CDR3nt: TGTGCCAGCAAAGTTGGTGGACAGACCTATGGCTACACCTTC; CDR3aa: CASKVGGQTYGYTF
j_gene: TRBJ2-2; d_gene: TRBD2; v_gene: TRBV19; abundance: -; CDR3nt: TGTGCCAGTACCTTATTGGGAGGGCGAACCGGGGAGCTGTTTTTT; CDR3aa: CASTLLGGRTGELFF
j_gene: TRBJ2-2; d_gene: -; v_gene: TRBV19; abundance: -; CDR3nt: TGTGCCAGTAGCGTAGTAGCGGTTAACACCGGGGAGCTGTTTTTT; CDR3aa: CASSVVAVNTGELFF
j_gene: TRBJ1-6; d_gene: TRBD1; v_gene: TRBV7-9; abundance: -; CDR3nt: TGTGCCAGCAGCACGACAGGGGCCCCGAATTCACCCCTCCACTTT; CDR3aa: CASSTTGAPNSPLHF
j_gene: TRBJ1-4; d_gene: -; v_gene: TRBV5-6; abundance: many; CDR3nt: TGTGCCAGCAGCTTGGTACAGGGATCTAATGAAAAACTGTTTTTT; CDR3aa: CASSLVQGSNEKLFF
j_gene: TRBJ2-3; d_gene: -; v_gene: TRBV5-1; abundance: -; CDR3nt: TGCGCCAGCAGCCTTGGTGCCGCGGATACGCAGTATTTT; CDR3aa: CASSLGAADTQYF
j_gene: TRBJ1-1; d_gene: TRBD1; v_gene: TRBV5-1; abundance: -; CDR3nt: TGCGCCAGCAGCCCCGCTGACAGGGAGTATTTGACTGAAGCTTTCTTT; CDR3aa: CASSPADREYLTEAFF
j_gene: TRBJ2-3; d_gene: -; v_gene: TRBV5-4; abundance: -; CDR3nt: TGTGCCAGCAGCTTGTGGGCAGTGGATACGCAGTATTTT; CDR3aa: CASSLWAVDTQYF
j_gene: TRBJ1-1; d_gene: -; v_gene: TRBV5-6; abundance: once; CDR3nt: TGTGCCAGCAGCGGAGGGAGGGAAACCACTGAAGCTTTCTTT; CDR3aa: CASSGGRETTEAFF
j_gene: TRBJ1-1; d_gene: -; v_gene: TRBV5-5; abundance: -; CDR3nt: TGTGCCAGCAGCTCAACAGGGTTTGGGGACACTGAAGCTTTCTTT; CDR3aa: CASSSTGFGDTEAFF
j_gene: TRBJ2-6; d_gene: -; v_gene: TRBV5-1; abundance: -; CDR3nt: TGCGCCAGCAGCTTGGGAGGGGGTCCTGGGGCCAACGTCCTGACTTTC; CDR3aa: CASSLGGGPGANVLTF
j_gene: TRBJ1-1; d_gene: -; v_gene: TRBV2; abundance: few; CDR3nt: TGTGCCAGCAGACGGACAGAATGGAACACTGAAGCTTTCTTT; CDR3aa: CASRRTEWNTEAFF
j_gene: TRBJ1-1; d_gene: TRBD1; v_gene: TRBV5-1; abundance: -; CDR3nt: TGCGCCAGCAGCGAGACAGGGCCGCTGGGGAACACTGAAGCTTTCTTT; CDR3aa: CASSETGPLGNTEAFF
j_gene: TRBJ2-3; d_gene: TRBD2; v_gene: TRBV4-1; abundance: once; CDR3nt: TGCGCCAGCAGCCAAGATCCACCGACTAGCGGGGGGACAGATACGCAGTATTTT; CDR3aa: CASSQDPPTSGGTDTQYF
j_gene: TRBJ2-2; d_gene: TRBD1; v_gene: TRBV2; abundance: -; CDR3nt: TGTGCCAGCAGTCCGGACAGGGCGACGAACACCGGGGAGCTGTTTTTT; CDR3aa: CASSPDRATNTGELFF
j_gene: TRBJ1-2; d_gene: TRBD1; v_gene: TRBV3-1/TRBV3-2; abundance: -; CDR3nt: TGTGCCAGCAGCCCATCCGGGACAGGGCGTAACTATGGCTACACCTTC; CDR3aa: CASSPSGTGRNYGYTF
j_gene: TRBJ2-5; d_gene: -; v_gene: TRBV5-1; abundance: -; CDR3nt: TGCGCCAGCAGCGCTGGCCCCCAAGAGACCCAGTACTTC; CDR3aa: CASSAGPQETQYF
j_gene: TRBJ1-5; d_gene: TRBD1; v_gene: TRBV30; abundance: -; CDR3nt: TGTGCCTGGACTCGGACAGGATTTGGCAATCAGCCCCAGCATTTT; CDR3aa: CAWTRTGFGNQPQHF